The 4 T cell receptor beta chains below all came from one sample that was sequenced in a study of T cell responses to AZD1222 COVID-19 vaccine (dated by TCRdb to the early 2020s). Taken with the paper, the label for time point translates to: about 28 days (+/-7) after the second vaccine dose. The library was produced with the immunoSEQ multiplex PCR assay. The source is immuneACCESS, and TCRdb retained only in-frame sequences with V and J called. Part of the clones is not carried over; for the studies checked, unresolved V genes explain less than half of this, and the remainder is unexplained. This sample comprises fewer than 130,000 clones, approximately 92% of them detected only once. The top ten hold 2% to 2.5% of the sample. Sequences were derived from peripheral blood, sampled 28 days after the second AZD1222 dose. The receptors derive from an adult who received the AZD1222 COVID-19 vaccine.

In DNA, the CDR3 is TGTGCCAGCTCAAATTCGGGACCCACGAATGAAAAACTGTTTTTT. It is translated as CASSNSGPTNEKLFF. The rearrangement uses TRBV18 and TRBJ1-4, with D possibly matching TRBD1 (5 bases). Per germline, CDR1 KGHSH and CDR2 LQKENI. The CDR3 runs 15 residues. V was trimmed by 5 bases and J by 5 bases, leaving 15 bases between them.

The J gene is TRBJ2-7, the V gene TRBV4-1; D may be TRBD2 (6 bases). Germline V gene data show CDR1 as MGHRA and CDR2 as YSYEKL. V was trimmed by 3 bases and J by 6 bases, leaving 21 bases between them. CDR3 length: 16 amino acids. CDR3 sequence reads: CASSQNLRDSWPEQYF. CDR3 sequence (DNA): TGCGCCAGCAGCCAGAATCTCCGGGACTCATGGCCCGAGCAGTACTTC.

This clone came up once. This CDR3 reads CATSRDGRDNGELFF. Written as DNA, the CDR3 is TGTGCCACCAGCAGAGATGGCAGGGACAACGGGGAGCTGTTTTTT. This chain joins TRBV15 and TRBJ2-2; D possibly corresponds to TRBD1 (6 bases). Germline V gives CDR1 LNHNV, CDR2 YYDKDF (reference sequence). Trimming left V 0 bases short and J 7 bases short, with 12 bases between. This CDR3 contains 15 residues.

The genes are TRBV3-1 (or the pseudogene TRBV3-2) and TRBJ1-4; D possibly corresponds to TRBD1 (5 bases). Trimming stripped 6 bases from V and 7 bases from J, with 9 bases between. Per germline, CDR1 LGHDT and CDR2 YNNKEL (reference sequence). The CDR3 extends over 12 amino acids. The CDR3: CASSDSGEKLFF. The CDR3 region has the DNA TGTGCCAGCAGTGACAGCGGTGAAAAACTGTTTTTT.